This T cell receptor beta chain was recovered during a study of kidney transplant recipient with SARS-CoV-2 infection. In this sample, this clonotype turned up many times. The CDR3 length is 14 residues. After removal of 2 bases from V and 5 bases from J, the junction contained 3 bases not matched to a gene. The germline CDR1 and CDR2 sequences are SGHDN and FVKESK. In TCRdb, the reads were re-called with MiXCR into one record per CDR3 protein. Among about 240,000 distinct CDR3 sequences listed, under 30% were seen once. The receptor comes from a male patient aged 25-45 years who had COVID-19 and was a kidney transplant recipient. Some T cells may be graft donor cells. Sequences were derived from a blood sample, sampled at baseline and around day 120 from a kidney transplant recipient. The chain joins TRBV14 to TRBJ1-1; 9 bases are a match to TRBD1. The CDR3 sequence: CASSQWTGATEAFF. CDR3 DNA sequence: TGTGCCAGCAGCCAATGGACAGGGGCGACTGAAGCTTTCTTT.